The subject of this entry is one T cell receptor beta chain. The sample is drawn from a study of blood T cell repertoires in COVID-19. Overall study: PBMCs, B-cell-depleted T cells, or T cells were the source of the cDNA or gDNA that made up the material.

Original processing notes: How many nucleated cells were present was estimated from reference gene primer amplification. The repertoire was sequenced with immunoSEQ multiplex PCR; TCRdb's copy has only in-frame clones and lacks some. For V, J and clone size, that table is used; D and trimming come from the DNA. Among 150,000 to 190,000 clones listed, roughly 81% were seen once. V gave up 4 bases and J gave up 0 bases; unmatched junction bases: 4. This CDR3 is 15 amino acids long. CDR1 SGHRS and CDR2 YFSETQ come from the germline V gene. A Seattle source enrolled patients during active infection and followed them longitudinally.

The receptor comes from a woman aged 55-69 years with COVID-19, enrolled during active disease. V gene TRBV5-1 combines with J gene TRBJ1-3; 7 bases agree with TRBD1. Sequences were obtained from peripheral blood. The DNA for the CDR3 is TGCGCCAGCAGCCCCAGACAGGGCTCTGGAAACACCATATATTTT. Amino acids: CASSPRQGSGNTIYF.